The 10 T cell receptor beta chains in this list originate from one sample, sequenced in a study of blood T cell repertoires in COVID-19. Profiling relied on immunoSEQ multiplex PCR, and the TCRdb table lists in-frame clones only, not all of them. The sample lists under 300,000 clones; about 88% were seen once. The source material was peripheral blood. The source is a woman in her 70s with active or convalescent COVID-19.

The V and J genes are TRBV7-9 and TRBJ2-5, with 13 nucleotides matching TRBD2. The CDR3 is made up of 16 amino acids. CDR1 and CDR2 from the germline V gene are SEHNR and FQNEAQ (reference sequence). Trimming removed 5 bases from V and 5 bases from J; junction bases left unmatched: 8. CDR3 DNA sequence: TGTGCCAGCAGCCGGACTAGCGGGGGTCAGGGGGAGACCCAGTACTTC. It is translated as CASSRTSGGQGETQYF.

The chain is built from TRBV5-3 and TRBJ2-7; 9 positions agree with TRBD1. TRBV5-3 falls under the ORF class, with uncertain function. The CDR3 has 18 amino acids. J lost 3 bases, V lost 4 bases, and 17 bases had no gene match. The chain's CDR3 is CARSHWGEGQGFFYEQYF. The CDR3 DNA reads TGTGCCAGAAGCCATTGGGGAGAAGGACAGGGGTTTTTCTACGAGCAGTACTTC.

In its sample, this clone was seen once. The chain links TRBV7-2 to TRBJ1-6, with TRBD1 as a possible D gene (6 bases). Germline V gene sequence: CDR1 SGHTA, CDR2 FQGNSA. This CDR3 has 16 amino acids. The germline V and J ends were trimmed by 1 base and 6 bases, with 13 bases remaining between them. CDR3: CASSLVPGVLNSPLHF. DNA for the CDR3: TGTGCCAGCAGCTTAGTACCAGGGGTGCTTAATTCACCCCTCCACTTT. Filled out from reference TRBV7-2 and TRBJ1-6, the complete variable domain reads GAGVSQSPSNKVTEKGKDVELRCDPISGHTALYWYRQSLGQGLEFLIYFQGNSAPDKSGLPSDRFSAERTGGSVSTLTIQRTQQEDSAVYLCASSLVPGVLNSPLHFGNGTRLTVT.

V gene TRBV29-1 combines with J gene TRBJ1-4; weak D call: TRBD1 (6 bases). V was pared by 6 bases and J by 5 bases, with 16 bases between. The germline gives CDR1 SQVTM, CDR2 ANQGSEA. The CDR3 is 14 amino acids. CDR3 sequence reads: CSVNFYRDNEKLFF. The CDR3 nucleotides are TGCAGCGTGAATTTCTACAGGGACAATGAAAAACTGTTTTTT.

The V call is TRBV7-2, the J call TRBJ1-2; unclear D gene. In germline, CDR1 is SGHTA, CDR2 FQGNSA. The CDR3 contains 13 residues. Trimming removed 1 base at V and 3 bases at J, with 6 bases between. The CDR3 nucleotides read TGTGCCAGCAGCTTAGTCGGGGACTATGGCTACACCTTC. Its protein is CASSLVGDYGYTF.

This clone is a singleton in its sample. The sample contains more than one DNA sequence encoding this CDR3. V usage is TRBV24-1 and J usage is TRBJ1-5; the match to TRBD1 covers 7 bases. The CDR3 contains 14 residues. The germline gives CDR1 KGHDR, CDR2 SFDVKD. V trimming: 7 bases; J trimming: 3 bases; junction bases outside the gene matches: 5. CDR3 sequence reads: CATSQTGNNQPQHF. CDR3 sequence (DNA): TGTGCCACCAGCCAGACAGGGAACAATCAGCCCCAGCATTTT.

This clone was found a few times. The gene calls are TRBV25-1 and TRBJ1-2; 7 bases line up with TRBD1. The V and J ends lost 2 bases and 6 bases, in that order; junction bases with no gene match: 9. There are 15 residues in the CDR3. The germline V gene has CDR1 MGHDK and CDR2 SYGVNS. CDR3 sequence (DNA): TGTGCCAGCAGTGAAGGAGGGGGCAGTTTACATGGCTACACCTTC. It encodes CASSEGGGSLHGYTF.

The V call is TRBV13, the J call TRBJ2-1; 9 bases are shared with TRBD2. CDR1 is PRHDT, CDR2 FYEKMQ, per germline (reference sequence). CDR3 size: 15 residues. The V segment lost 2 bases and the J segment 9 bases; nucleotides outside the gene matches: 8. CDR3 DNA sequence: TGTGCCAGCAGCTTAACTGCGGGGGGGCGGGTTGAGCAGTTCTTC. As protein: CASSLTAGGRVEQFF. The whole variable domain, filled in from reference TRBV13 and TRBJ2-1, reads AAGVIQSPRHLIKEKRETATLKCYPIPRHDTVYWYQQGPGQDPQFLISFYEKMQSDKGSIPDRFSAQQFSDYHSELNMSSLELGDSALYFCASSLTAGGRVEQFFGPGTRLTVL.

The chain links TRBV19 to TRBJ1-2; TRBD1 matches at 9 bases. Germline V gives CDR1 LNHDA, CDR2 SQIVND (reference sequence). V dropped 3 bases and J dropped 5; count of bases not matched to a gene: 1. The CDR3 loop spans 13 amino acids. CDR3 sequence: CASSIGTGYGYTF. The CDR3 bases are TGTGCCAGTAGTATCGGGACAGGGTATGGCTACACCTTC.

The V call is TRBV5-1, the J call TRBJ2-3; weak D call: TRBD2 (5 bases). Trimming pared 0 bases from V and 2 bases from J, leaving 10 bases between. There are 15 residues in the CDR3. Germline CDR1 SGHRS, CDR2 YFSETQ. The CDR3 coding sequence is TGCGCCAGCAGCTTGGTGGCGGGTCTCACAGATACGCAGTATTTT. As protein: CASSLVAGLTDTQYF. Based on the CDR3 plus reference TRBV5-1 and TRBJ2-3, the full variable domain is KAGVTQTPRYLIKTRGQQVTLSCSPISGHRSVSWYQQTPGQGLQFLFEYFSETQRNKGNFPGRFSGRQFSNSRSEMNVSTLELGDSALYLCASSLVAGLTDTQYFGPGTRLTVL.